A single sample is the source of the 22 T cell receptor beta chains below, sequenced in a study of vaccination effects on CD4 cells after COVID-19. Under the ViraFEST assay, PBMC were stimulated with viral peptide pools so that antigen-specific CD4+ T cells expanded. Sequencing was performed afterwards. Isolation of CD4+ T cells took place after less than 12 days of culture. Infection dated between March and December 2020, before the Alpha, Beta and Delta variants reached the United States. Antigen specificity for these receptors is unknown. Repertoires were generated with immunoSEQ multiplex PCR, while TCRdb's copy carries only in-frame clones and drops some. Here the sample spans over 20,000 clones, approximately 73% being singletons. Source: CD4+ T cells from PBMCs cultured with a peptide pool, taken before COVID-19 vaccination. The source of these receptors is a human donor who had a prior SARS-CoV-2 infection.

V is TRBV3-1 (or the pseudogene TRBV3-2) and J is TRBJ1-2; the D gene is possibly TRBD1 (6 bases). The CDR3 is made up of 16 amino acids. Germline CDR1 reads LGHDT; CDR2 reads YNNKEL (reference sequence). The ends were cut back, 5 bases at V and 4 bases at J, with 20 bases in the middle. The CDR3 region is CASSEQGGGSGYGYTF. The CDR3 bases are TGTGCCAGCAGCGAACAGGGCGGGGGGTCTGGCTATGGCTACACCTTC.

The V call is TRBV5-8, the J call TRBJ1-3, with D maybe TRBD1 (6 bases). The CDR3 contains 16 residues. In germline, CDR1 is SGHTS, CDR2 YDEGEE. The ends were cut back, 0 bases at V and 3 bases at J, with 13 bases in the middle. The CDR3 reads CASSLAPGGLGNTIYF. The CDR3, as DNA: TGTGCCAGCAGCTTGGCACCCGGGGGCCTTGGAAACACCATATATTTT.

The CDR3 spells CASSPLGSNSNQPQHF. CDR3 sequence (DNA): TGTGCCAGCAGCCCCTTGGGGAGTAATAGCAATCAGCCCCAGCATTTT. The chain carries TRBV5-8 and TRBJ1-5; D remains unclear. The CDR3 has 16 residues. The V gene lost 4 bases and the J gene lost 0 bases, with 14 bases spanning the gap. Germline V gene data show CDR1 as SGHTS and CDR2 as YDEGEE.

V and J are TRBV3-1 (or the pseudogene TRBV3-2) and TRBJ1-1; 8 positions agree with TRBD1. The CDR3 covers 15 residues. Germline CDR1 reads LGHDT; CDR2 reads YNNKEL (reference sequence). Unmatched junction bases numbered 11, after V lost 1 base and J lost 10 bases. CDR3 loop: CASSQGLGQDGGAFF. Written as DNA, the CDR3 is TGTGCCAGCAGCCAAGGTCTGGGACAGGATGGGGGAGCTTTCTTT.

The chain employs TRBV5-1 and TRBJ2-4; 9 nucleotides align to TRBD1. J was trimmed by 1 base and V by 2 bases; bases with no gene match: 4. This CDR3 is built from 16 residues. Germline V gene lookup returns CDR1 SGHRS and CDR2 YFSETQ. In DNA form, the CDR3 reads TGCGCCAGCAGCTTATCCGGACAGGGGGCCAAAAACATTCAGTACTTC. Translating gives CASSLSGQGAKNIQYF.

The J gene is TRBJ2-1, the V gene TRBV5-1; D gene unclear. Germline CDR1 and CDR2: SGHRS and YFSETQ. The CDR3 extends over 14 amino acids. Between the trimmed V and J ends, which lost 1 base and 7 bases, there was a span of 12 bases. The CDR3 region has the DNA TGCGCCAGCAGCTTGATAGCCCCCCCGAATGAGCAGTTCTTC. Its protein is CASSLIAPPNEQFF. Full variable domain (missing parts from reference TRBV5-1 and TRBJ2-1): KAGVTQTPRYLIKTRGQQVTLSCSPISGHRSVSWYQQTPGQGLQFLFEYFSETQRNKGNFPGRFSGRQFSNSRSEMNVSTLELGDSALYLCASSLIAPPNEQFFGPGTRLTVL.

V and J are TRBV9 and TRBJ2-2; 9 bases fit TRBD2. The ends lost 0 bases at V and 7 bases at J; junction bases unmatched: 7. This CDR3 spans 16 amino acids. Germline V gene sequence: CDR1 SGDLS, CDR2 YYNGEE. The CDR3 nucleotides read TGTGCCAGCAGCGTAGGGGCTAGCGGGATTATCGGGGAGCTGTTTTTT. Residues: CASSVGASGIIGELFF.

The rearrangement links TRBV2 to TRBJ2-3; D perhaps matches TRBD1 (6 bases). Germline CDR1 reads SNHLY; CDR2 reads FYNNEI. V was pared by 6 bases and J by 2 bases, with 12 bases between. The length of the CDR3 is 14 residues. CDR3 protein: CASSPWTATDTQYF. The CDR3 region has the DNA TGTGCCAGCAGCCCTTGGACAGCCACAGATACGCAGTATTTT.

The chain combines TRBV5-1 with TRBJ1-3, with D unresolved. This CDR3 spans 15 amino acids. Per germline, CDR1 SGHRS and CDR2 YFSETQ. V shed 2 bases and J shed 0 bases, with 9 bases lying between them. The CDR3 sequence is CASSLQSDSGNTIYF. CDR3 bases: TGCGCCAGCAGCTTACAGTCCGACTCTGGAAACACCATATATTTT.

This chain links TRBV24-1 with TRBJ2-2, with D perhaps TRBD2 (8 bases). V gave up 5 bases and J gave up 4 bases, with 16 bases separating them. The CDR3 spans 16 residues. Germline V gene data show CDR1 as KGHDR and CDR2 as SFDVKD. The CDR3 DNA reads TGTGCCACCAGTGGTAGCGGGACAGTCTCCACCGGGGAGCTGTTTTTT. This gives the protein CATSGSGTVSTGELFF.

V usage is TRBV7-2 and J usage is TRBJ2-7; 11 nucleotides line up with TRBD2. Per germline, CDR1 SGHTA and CDR2 FQGNSA. The V gene end was trimmed by 6 bases and the J gene end by 0 bases; junction bases not matched to a gene: 4. This CDR3 comprises 15 residues. This CDR3 reads CASSQLAGASYEQYF. The DNA of the CDR3 is TGTGCCAGCAGTCAACTAGCGGGAGCCTCCTACGAGCAGTACTTC.

The V call is TRBV14, the J call TRBJ2-1; 8 bases are a match to TRBD2. The germline V gene has CDR1 SGHDN and CDR2 FVKESK. The CDR3 extends over 19 amino acids. The junction had 11 bases not matched to a gene; V was cut back by 0 bases and J by 1 base. The CDR3 spells CASSQDRITSGLSYNEQFF. CDR3 nucleotides: TGTGCCAGCAGCCAAGATAGGATAACTAGCGGTCTTTCCTACAATGAGCAGTTCTTC. Combining the CDR3 with reference TRBV14 and TRBJ2-1 gives the whole variable domain EAGVTQFPSHSVIEKGQTVTLRCDPISGHDNLYWYRRVMGKEIKFLLHFVKESKQDESGMPNNRFLAERTGGTYSTLKVQPAELEDSGVYFCASSQDRITSGLSYNEQFFGPGTRLTVL.

This clone was found once. The chain is built from TRBV6-5 and TRBJ2-7, with D possibly being TRBD1 (6 bases). V gave up 6 bases and J gave up 1 base, with 13 bases separating them. Germline V lookup: CDR1 MNHEY, CDR2 SVGAGI. The CDR3 has 14 residues. The CDR3 loop reads CASSQDRLSYEQYF. In DNA, the CDR3 is TGTGCCAGCAGCCAGGACAGACTATCCTACGAGCAGTACTTC.

This chain connects TRBV9 to TRBJ2-3, with 7 bases fitting TRBD1. The J segment lost 2 bases and the V segment lost 4 bases, leaving 13 bases of the junction unmatched. Germline assignment: CDR1 SGDLS and CDR2 YYNGEE. The CDR3 runs to 17 residues. The CDR3: CASSPRLRRGPTDTQYF. The CDR3 DNA reads as TGTGCCAGCAGCCCTCGACTTAGAAGGGGGCCCACAGATACGCAGTATTTT.

The rearrangement links TRBV28 to TRBJ1-6; D call uncertain. Germline V gives CDR1 MDHEN, CDR2 SYDVKM. Deletions cut 3 bases from V and 10 bases from J, with 22 bases between. CDR3 length: 17 residues. The DNA for the CDR3 is TGTGCCAGCAGTTTGGCCCCTCCGGGAGTTAGTCAATCACCCCTCCACTTT. Its protein product is CASSLAPPGVSQSPLHF.

The chain has TRBV10-3 and TRBJ2-7; TRBD2 aligns across 10 bases. The J segment lost 9 bases and the V segment lost 3 bases, leaving 11 bases of the junction unmatched. Germline CDR1 and CDR2: ENHRY and SYGVKD. This CDR3 region has 15 residues. CDR3 nucleotide sequence: TGTGCCATCAGTGACTTCGCTAGCGGGAGTCATGGGCAGTACTTC. Protein: CAISDFASGSHGQYF.

This clone occurred a few times. The V call is TRBV9, the J call TRBJ2-2; possible D gene TRBD2, 7 bases. Trimming pared 0 bases from V and 7 bases from J, leaving 13 bases between. There are 15 residues in the CDR3. From germline, CDR1 is SGDLS and CDR2 YYNGEE. The CDR3 bases are TGTGCCAGCAGCGTAGGGGGCGGGGGCGTCGGGGAGCTGTTTTTT. Translating it yields CASSVGGGGVGELFF.

The chain couples TRBV6-5 to TRBJ2-7; 11 bases map to TRBD1. Germline assignment: CDR1 MNHEY and CDR2 SVGAGI. The V and J ends lost 6 bases and 6 bases, in that order; junction bases with no gene match: 4. This CDR3 has 13 residues. CDR3 DNA: TGTGCCAGCAGAACCGGACAGGGGGCCGAGCAGTACTTC. Protein sequence: CASRTGQGAEQYF.

The chain employs TRBV6-1 and TRBJ1-1, with D hard to call. The CDR3 has 12 residues. Per the germline V gene, CDR1 is MNHNS and CDR2 is SASEGT. Trimming removed 2 bases from V and 9 bases from J, with 10 bases in between. CDR3 residues: CASSEFGGKAFF. The CDR3 DNA sequence: TGTGCCAGCAGTGAATTCGGCGGCAAAGCTTTCTTT.

This chain links TRBV2 with TRBJ1-2; 7 nucleotides agree with TRBD1. The CDR3 is made up of 16 amino acids. With V trimmed by 4 bases and J by 1 base, 9 bases remained unmatched. Germline loops: CDR1 SNHLY, CDR2 FYNNEI. For the CDR3, the DNA is TGTGCCAGCAGTGCCTTGGGACAGTTTCTTAACTATGGCTACACCTTC. This translates into CASSALGQFLNYGYTF.

This clone appeared a few times. The chain has TRBV29-1 and TRBJ2-2; D unclear. The V gene lost 7 bases and the J gene lost 3 bases, with 12 bases spanning the gap. This CDR3 is built from 13 residues. CDR1 and CDR2 from the germline V gene are SQVTM and ANQGSEA. CDR3 in DNA: TGCAGCGGGAAGGCCCTTGACACCGGGGAGCTGTTTTTT. This translates into CSGKALDTGELFF.

This clone was observed a handful of times. The rearrangement links TRBV9 to TRBJ1-1; D not resolved. CDR3 length: 13 residues. Between the trimmed V and J ends, which lost 1 base and 0 bases, there was a span of 4 bases. Germline-derived CDR1 and CDR2 are SGDLS and YYNGEE. CDR3 residues: CASSVWMNTEAFF. As DNA, the CDR3 is TGTGCCAGCAGCGTATGGATGAACACTGAAGCTTTCTTT.